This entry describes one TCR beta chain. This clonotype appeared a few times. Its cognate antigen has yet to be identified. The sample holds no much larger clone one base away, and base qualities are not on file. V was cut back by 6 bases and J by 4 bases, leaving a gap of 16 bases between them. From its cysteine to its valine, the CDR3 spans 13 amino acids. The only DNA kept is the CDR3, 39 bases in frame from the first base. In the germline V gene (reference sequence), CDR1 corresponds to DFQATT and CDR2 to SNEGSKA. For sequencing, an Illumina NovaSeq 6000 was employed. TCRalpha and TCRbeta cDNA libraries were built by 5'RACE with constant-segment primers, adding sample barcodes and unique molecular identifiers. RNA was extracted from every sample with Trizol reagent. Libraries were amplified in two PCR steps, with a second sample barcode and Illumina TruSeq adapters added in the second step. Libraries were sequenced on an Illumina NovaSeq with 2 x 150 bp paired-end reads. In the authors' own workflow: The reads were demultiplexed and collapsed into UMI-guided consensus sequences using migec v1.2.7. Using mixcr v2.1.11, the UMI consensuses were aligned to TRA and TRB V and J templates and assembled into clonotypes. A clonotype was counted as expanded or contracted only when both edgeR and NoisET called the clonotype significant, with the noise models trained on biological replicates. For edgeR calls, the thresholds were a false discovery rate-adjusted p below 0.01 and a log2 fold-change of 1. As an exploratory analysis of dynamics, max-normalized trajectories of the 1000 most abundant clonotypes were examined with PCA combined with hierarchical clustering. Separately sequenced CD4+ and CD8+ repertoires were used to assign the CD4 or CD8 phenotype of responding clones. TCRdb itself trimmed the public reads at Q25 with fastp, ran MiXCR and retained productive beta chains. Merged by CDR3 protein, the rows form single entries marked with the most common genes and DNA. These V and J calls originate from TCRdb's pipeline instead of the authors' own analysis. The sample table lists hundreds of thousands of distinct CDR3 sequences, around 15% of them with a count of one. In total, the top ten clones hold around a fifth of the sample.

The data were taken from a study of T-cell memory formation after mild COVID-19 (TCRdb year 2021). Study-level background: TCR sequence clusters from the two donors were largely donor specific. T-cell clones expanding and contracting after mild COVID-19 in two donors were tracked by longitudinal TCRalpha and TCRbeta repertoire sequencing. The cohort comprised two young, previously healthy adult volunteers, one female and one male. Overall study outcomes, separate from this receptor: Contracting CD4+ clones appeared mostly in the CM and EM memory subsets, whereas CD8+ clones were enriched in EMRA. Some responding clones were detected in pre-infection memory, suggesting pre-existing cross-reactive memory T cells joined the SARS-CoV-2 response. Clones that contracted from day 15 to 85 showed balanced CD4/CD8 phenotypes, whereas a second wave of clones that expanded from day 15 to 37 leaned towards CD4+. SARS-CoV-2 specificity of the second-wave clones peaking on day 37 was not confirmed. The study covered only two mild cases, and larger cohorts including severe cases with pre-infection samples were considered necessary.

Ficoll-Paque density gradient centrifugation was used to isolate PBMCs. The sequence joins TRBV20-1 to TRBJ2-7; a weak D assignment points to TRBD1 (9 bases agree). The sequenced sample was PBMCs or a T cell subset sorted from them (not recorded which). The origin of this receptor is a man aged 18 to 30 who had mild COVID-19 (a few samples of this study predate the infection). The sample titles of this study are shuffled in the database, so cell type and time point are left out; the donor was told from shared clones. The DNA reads TGCAGTGCCGGGAGGGACAGGGAGTACGAGCAGTACGTC. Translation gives CSAGRDREYEQYV.